This entry concerns a single TCR beta chain. These data originate in a study of blood T cell repertoires in COVID-19. Study overall: Acute-phase and convalescent COVID-19 samples originated in the United States, Italy and Spain.

Self-reported history from a screening survey and questionnaire set each donor's cohort. Two negative PCRs, clearance, or symptom resolution were required of recovered Cohort 3 donors. In the source study's methods: Estimation of nucleated cell counts relied on the amplification of reference gene primers. Generated by immunoSEQ multiplex PCR, the TCRdb table keeps only in-frame clones and is missing some. V and J calls and clone size are given by that table; D and trimming were obtained from the DNA. The sample lists approximately 300,000 clones, 70% to 90% occurring once. This CDR3 has 16 amino acids. The J segment lost 5 bases and the V segment lost 3 bases, leaving 8 bases of the junction unmatched. Germline assignment: CDR1 LNHDA and CDR2 SQIVND (reference sequence).

V is TRBV19 and J is TRBJ2-3; 10 bases match TRBD2. The receptor comes from a woman younger than 45 who had recovered from COVID-19. The material sequenced was PBMCs or T cells enriched from blood (not recorded which). CDR3 DNA: TGTGCCAGTAGTATGGCGGGACTAGCGTTGGGAGATACGCAGTATTTT. Residues: CASSMAGLALGDTQYF.